This entry describes one T cell receptor (beta chain). The length of the CDR3 is 14 residues. With V trimmed by 0 bases and J by 7 bases, 4 bases remained unmatched. The V gene's germline CDR1 is SGHRS and CDR2 YFSETQ. In the authors' workflow: By means of reference gene primer amplification, nucleated cell counts were estimated. Some clones are missing from TCRdb's copy, which holds only in-frame ones; the method was immunoSEQ multiplex PCR. The DNA was the basis for D and trimming; V, J and clone size are from that table. The sample has a few hundred thousand clones, roughly 89% seen once. The data originate from a study of blood T cell repertoires in COVID-19. In the study overall: Researchers got acute and convalescent COVID-19 samples from the United States, Italy and Spain. From T cells, B-cell-depleted T cells, or PBMCs came the material, which was cDNA or gDNA.

This TCR derives from a woman aged 30 to 39 with active or convalescent COVID-19. The chain has TRBV5-1 and TRBJ2-4; 7 bases agree with TRBD2. The sequenced sample was peripheral blood. The CDR3 loop is CASSLDAGVNIQYF. CDR3 bases: TGCGCCAGCAGCTTGGACGCGGGAGTCAACATTCAGTACTTC. Full variable domain (remainder filled in from reference TRBV5-1 and TRBJ2-4): KAGVTQTPRYLIKTRGQQVTLSCSPISGHRSVSWYQQTPGQGLQFLFEYFSETQRNKGNFPGRFSGRQFSNSRSEMNVSTLELGDSALYLCASSLDAGVNIQYFGAGTRLSVL.